Listed below are T cell receptor beta chains from one sample, sequenced in a study of T-cell reconstitution after alpha-beta-depleted transplantation in children. One entry per CDR3 protein results from TCRdb running MiXCR on the PCR reads. The table records fewer than 700,000 distinct CDR3 sequences, over 10% of them present only once. The sequencing here drew on PBMCs, mostly from graft donor cells, taken 360 days after TCRalphabeta/CD19-depleted stem cell transplant. The receptors originated from a male patient aged 10 to 17 who had a stem cell transplant for acute myeloid leukemia, so the T cells may come from the graft donor. Each CDR3 is given with its conserved first and last residue. Each record gives: V gene, clone size, J gene, D gene, CDR3 protein, CDR3 DNA. A D gene is named only where the DNA matches it firmly. Clone size, where shown, is once, few, many, or a class for clones that have expanded.

v_call: TRBV18; clone_size: NA; j_call: TRBJ1-1; d_call: NA; cdr3_aa: CASSPIGANTEAFF; cdr3_nt: TGCGCCAGCTCACCAATAGGGGCGAACACTGAAGCTTTCTTT
v_call: TRBV20-1; clone_size: NA; j_call: TRBJ2-1; d_call: TRBD1; cdr3_aa: CSARNRDRGLGYNEQFF; cdr3_nt: TGCAGTGCTAGGAACCGGGACAGGGGGCTTGGCTACAATGAGCAGTTCTTC
v_call: TRBV28; clone_size: many; j_call: TRBJ2-1; d_call: NA; cdr3_aa: CASSLWAVSNEQFF; cdr3_nt: TGTGCCAGCAGTTTATGGGCCGTCTCCAATGAGCAGTTCTTC
v_call: TRBV7-9; clone_size: NA; j_call: TRBJ2-5; d_call: TRBD2; cdr3_aa: CASSKQAGVEETQYF; cdr3_nt: TGTGCCAGCAGCAAACAAGCGGGAGTTGAAGAGACCCAGTACTTC
v_call: TRBV11-2; clone_size: many; j_call: TRBJ2-5; d_call: TRBD2; cdr3_aa: CASSFLAGGTETQYF; cdr3_nt: TGTGCCAGCAGCTTTCTAGCGGGAGGAACAGAGACCCAGTACTTC
v_call: TRBV9; clone_size: few; j_call: TRBJ2-1; d_call: NA; cdr3_aa: CASSVEASSYNEQFF; cdr3_nt: TGTGCCAGCAGCGTAGAGGCTTCCTCCTACAATGAGCAGTTCTTC
v_call: TRBV15; clone_size: few; j_call: TRBJ2-7; d_call: NA; cdr3_aa: CATSRGPLYEQYF; cdr3_nt: TGTGCCACCAGCAGAGGGCCGCTCTACGAGCAGTACTTC
v_call: TRBV2; clone_size: NA; j_call: TRBJ2-4; d_call: TRBD2; cdr3_aa: CASSEEAGGDIQYF; cdr3_nt: TGTGCCAGCAGTGAGGAAGCGGGAGGGGACATTCAGTACTTC
v_call: TRBV7-8; clone_size: NA; j_call: TRBJ2-3; d_call: NA; cdr3_aa: CASSPFQGLPDTQYF; cdr3_nt: TGTGCCAGCAGCCCGTTCCAGGGGTTGCCAGATACGCAGTATTTT
v_call: TRBV6-4; clone_size: few; j_call: TRBJ2-6; d_call: NA; cdr3_aa: CASSDEAPFSGANVLTF; cdr3_nt: TGTGCCAGCAGTGACGAGGCTCCTTTCTCTGGGGCCAACGTCCTGACTTTC
v_call: TRBV3-1; clone_size: NA; j_call: TRBJ2-5; d_call: NA; cdr3_aa: CASTEEGRGETQYF; cdr3_nt: TGTGCCAGCACTGAAGAGGGCAGGGGAGAGACCCAGTACTTC
v_call: TRBV25-1; clone_size: few; j_call: TRBJ1-2; d_call: NA; cdr3_aa: CASAGGYGYTF; cdr3_nt: TGTGCCAGCGCCGGGGGCTATGGCTACACCTTC
v_call: TRBV5-1; clone_size: many; j_call: TRBJ2-7; d_call: NA; cdr3_aa: CASSLHGSNSYEQYF; cdr3_nt: TGCGCCAGCAGCTTGCACGGGAGCAATTCCTACGAGCAGTACTTC
v_call: TRBV20-1; clone_size: NA; j_call: TRBJ2-1; d_call: TRBD2; cdr3_aa: CSARGSSGTREQFF; cdr3_nt: TGCAGTGCTAGAGGGTCTAGCGGGACACGAGAGCAGTTCTTC
v_call: TRBV28; clone_size: many; j_call: TRBJ2-7; d_call: NA; cdr3_aa: CASSFLAYEQYF; cdr3_nt: TGTGCCAGCAGTTTCCTAGCATACGAGCAGTACTTC
v_call: TRBV29-1; clone_size: NA; j_call: TRBJ2-7; d_call: TRBD1; cdr3_aa: CSGIAPGQGPEQYF; cdr3_nt: TGCAGCGGGATCGCTCCGGGACAGGGGCCCGAGCAGTACTTC
v_call: TRBV28; clone_size: NA; j_call: TRBJ2-3; d_call: TRBD2; cdr3_aa: CASSSTLTREGRDTDTQYF; cdr3_nt: TGTGCCAGCAGTTCAACACTAACGAGGGAGGGCCGGGACACAGATACGCAGTATTTT
v_call: TRBV10-3; clone_size: NA; j_call: TRBJ2-2; d_call: NA; cdr3_aa: CAIREGPNTGELFF; cdr3_nt: TGTGCCATCAGAGAGGGGCCGAACACCGGGGAGCTGTTTTTT
v_call: TRBV20-1; clone_size: NA; j_call: TRBJ2-5; d_call: TRBD2; cdr3_aa: CSAPGTPSSGRETQYF; cdr3_nt: TGCAGTGCCCCAGGCACACCCTCTAGCGGGAGGGAGACCCAGTACTTC
v_call: TRBV5-1; clone_size: few; j_call: TRBJ2-3; d_call: TRBD2; cdr3_aa: CASRRESTDTQYF; cdr3_nt: TGCGCCAGCAGGCGGGAGTCTACAGATACGCAGTATTTT
v_call: TRBV20-1; clone_size: few; j_call: TRBJ2-1; d_call: NA; cdr3_aa: CSASLSRWNEQFF; cdr3_nt: TGCAGTGCTAGCCTATCTAGGTGGAATGAGCAGTTCTTC
v_call: TRBV6-1; clone_size: NA; j_call: TRBJ1-5; d_call: NA; cdr3_aa: CASSPDGGLSNQPQHF; cdr3_nt: TGTGCCAGCAGCCCGGACGGGGGGTTGAGCAATCAGCCCCAGCATTTT
v_call: TRBV4-1; clone_size: few; j_call: TRBJ2-7; d_call: TRBD2; cdr3_aa: CASSQEFGSAGAWFRPYEQYF; cdr3_nt: TGCGCCAGCAGCCAAGAATTTGGATCAGCGGGAGCGTGGTTTCGGCCCTACGAGCAGTACTTC
v_call: TRBV30; clone_size: NA; j_call: TRBJ1-5; d_call: NA; cdr3_aa: CAWPHRGGKDQPQHF; cdr3_nt: TGTGCCTGGCCACACCGGGGGGGGAAGGATCAGCCCCAGCATTTT
v_call: TRBV5-1; clone_size: NA; j_call: TRBJ2-1; d_call: TRBD2; cdr3_aa: CASSLLADTYNEQFF; cdr3_nt: TGCGCCAGCAGCTTACTAGCGGATACTTACAATGAGCAGTTCTTC
v_call: TRBV29-1; clone_size: many; j_call: TRBJ2-7; d_call: TRBD1; cdr3_aa: CSVAGTGGNEQYF; cdr3_nt: TGCAGCGTCGCAGGGACAGGGGGAAACGAGCAGTACTTC
v_call: TRBV24-1; clone_size: NA; j_call: TRBJ1-1; d_call: TRBD1; cdr3_aa: CATREPGQHTEAFF; cdr3_nt: TGTGCCACCAGGGAACCGGGACAGCACACTGAAGCTTTCTTT
v_call: TRBV20-1; clone_size: NA; j_call: TRBJ2-7; d_call: TRBD2; cdr3_aa: CSATSGRSYEQYF; cdr3_nt: TGCAGTGCTACTAGCGGGAGGTCCTACGAGCAGTACTTC
v_call: TRBV15; clone_size: many; j_call: TRBJ2-2; d_call: NA; cdr3_aa: CATSRDPAGELFF; cdr3_nt: TGTGCCACCAGCAGAGATCCTGCCGGGGAGCTGTTTTTT
v_call: TRBV29-1; clone_size: NA; j_call: TRBJ2-7; d_call: NA; cdr3_aa: CSVPRGLSSYEQYF; cdr3_nt: TGCAGCGTCCCCCGGGGCCTGAGCTCCTACGAGCAGTACTTC
v_call: TRBV7-3; clone_size: many; j_call: TRBJ2-3; d_call: NA; cdr3_aa: CASSLSGDTQYF; cdr3_nt: TGTGCCAGCAGTTTATCTGGGGATACGCAGTATTTT
v_call: TRBV10-3; clone_size: many; j_call: TRBJ2-5; d_call: NA; cdr3_aa: CAISESGHQETQYF; cdr3_nt: TGTGCCATCAGTGAGTCGGGACACCAAGAGACCCAGTACTTC